A single sample is the source of the 18 T cell receptor beta chains below, sequenced in a study of technical replicates of blood from several donors. Sequenced by immunoSEQ multiplex PCR; TCRdb stores in-frame clones only, minus some. The sample yields tens of thousands of clones, more than 85% seen once. The sample comprised T cells isolated from PBMCs. These receptors all stem from a human donor in good health. Some clones in this sample may be carry-over from other donors' samples.

V is TRBV19 and J is TRBJ1-1; D remains ambiguous. CDR3 size: 10 residues. The germline CDR1 and CDR2 sequences are LNHDA and SQIVND (reference sequence). V shed 6 bases and J shed 8 bases, with 7 bases lying between them. The CDR3 bases are TGTGCCAGTAGACTGGTAGAAGCTTTCTTT. Its protein is CASRLVEAFF.

This chain joins TRBV7-3 and TRBJ2-3; 7 nucleotides match TRBD1. The V segment lost 0 bases and the J segment 8 bases; nucleotides outside the gene matches: 5. Looked up from germline, CDR1 is SGHTA and CDR2 is FQGTGA. The CDR3 runs 14 residues. The CDR3 is CASSLTGGASTQYF. The CDR3 DNA reads as TGTGCCAGCAGCTTAACAGGGGGCGCGAGTACGCAGTATTTT.

This clone was observed once. The CDR3 region has the DNA TGTGCCAGCAGCTTAGGGGGGGACATTTCCTACGAGCAGTACTTC. Its translation is CASSLGGDISYEQYF. V gene TRBV13 combines with J gene TRBJ2-7, with TRBD1 as a possible D gene (6 bases). Germline V lookup: CDR1 PRHDT, CDR2 FYEKMQ (reference sequence). The V end lost 0 bases, the J end lost 1 base, and 10 bases lay between the germline ends. The CDR3 spans 15 residues.

The chain couples TRBV7-9 to TRBJ2-5; 7 nucleotides match TRBD2. This CDR3 region has 14 residues. V shed 5 bases, J shed 4 bases, and the junction held 7 bases outside the gene matches. Germline-derived CDR1 and CDR2 are SEHNR and FQNEAQ (reference sequence). The CDR3 is CASSPLTSSETQYF. The CDR3 DNA reads as TGTGCCAGCAGCCCCCTGACTAGCTCAGAGACCCAGTACTTC.

The J gene is TRBJ1-4, the V gene TRBV7-9; the match to TRBD1 covers 7 bases. V trimming: 6 bases; J trimming: 7 bases; junction bases outside the gene matches: 8. This CDR3 is built from 14 residues. Germline CDR1 reads SEHNR; CDR2 reads FQNEAQ (reference sequence). CDR3 region: CASRLEGAPEKLFF. The DNA for the CDR3 is TGTGCCAGCAGGCTCGAGGGGGCACCTGAAAAACTGTTTTTT.

The V call is TRBV19, the J call TRBJ1-1, with D uncertain. Germline CDR1 reads LNHDA; CDR2 reads SQIVND (reference sequence). The CDR3 extends over 10 amino acids. V was clipped by 6 bases and J by 10 bases, with 9 bases between them. The CDR3 bases are TGTGCCAGTAGGGGGAGGGTAGCTTTCTTT. Translated, it gives CASRGRVAFF.

V and J are TRBV5-1 and TRBJ1-1; the match to TRBD1 covers 8 bases. CDR3 length equals 16 residues. The J segment lost 4 bases and the V segment lost 4 bases, leaving 12 bases of the junction unmatched. CDR1 and CDR2 from the germline V gene are SGHRS and YFSETQ. CDR3 sequence: CASSQPDREFGTEAFF. CDR3 coding DNA: TGCGCCAGCAGCCAACCGGACAGGGAGTTTGGCACTGAAGCTTTCTTT.

This rearrangement joins TRBV11-2 to TRBJ2-7; possibly TRBD1 for D (5 bases). The CDR3 is made up of 13 amino acids. The germline V gene has CDR1 SGHAT and CDR2 FQNNGV. The ends were cut back, 3 bases at V and 5 bases at J, with 11 bases in the middle. CDR3 region: CASSFTQGNEQYF. The CDR3 DNA sequence: TGTGCCAGCAGCTTCACTCAGGGAAACGAGCAGTACTTC.

The sample holds one count of this clone. The V gene is TRBV5-4, the J gene TRBJ1-2, with a weak D call TRBD1 (5 bases). Trimming left V 5 bases short and J 6 bases short, with 14 bases between. The CDR3 consists of 13 residues. Looked up from germline, CDR1 is SGHNT and CDR2 is YYREEE (reference sequence). CDR3 sequence (DNA): TGTGCCAGCAGTCCTCCGGCAGGGAATGGCTACACCTTC. Its protein product is CASSPPAGNGYTF.

V gene TRBV6-6 combines with J gene TRBJ2-7; no clear D. V was shortened by 0 bases and J by 3 bases, with 9 bases between the two germline ends. Germline CDR1 reads MNHNY; CDR2 reads SVGAGI (reference sequence). The CDR3 is 14 amino acids. The CDR3 region is CASSYSRLNYEQYF. Written as DNA, the CDR3 is TGTGCCAGCAGTTACTCGCGTCTGAACTACGAGCAGTACTTC.

This rearrangement joins TRBV9 to TRBJ1-2; tentatively, D is TRBD1 (5 bases). With 6 bases removed from V and 4 bases from J, the gap between germline ends came to 13 bases. This CDR3 is 13 amino acids long. Germline V gene data show CDR1 as SGDLS and CDR2 as YYNGEE. The CDR3, as DNA: TGTGCCAGCACGGGGGAGGATAGCTATGGCTACACCTTC. Translated: CASTGEDSYGYTF.

This clone was counted a single time. This chain links TRBV2 with TRBJ2-2, with D perhaps TRBD1 (5 bases). With 3 bases removed from V and 5 bases from J, the gap between germline ends came to 7 bases. This CDR3 is built from 13 residues. CDR1 is SNHLY, CDR2 FYNNEI, per germline. CDR3 sequence: CASSDQGTGELFF. The DNA for the CDR3 is TGTGCCAGCAGTGATCAGGGAACCGGGGAGCTGTTTTTT.

This sequence joins TRBV28 and TRBJ2-3; D not certain. This CDR3 contains 16 residues. Trimming stripped 2 bases from V and 0 bases from J, with 12 bases between. CDR1 is MDHEN and CDR2 is SYDVKM in the germline V gene. The CDR3 loop is CASSLIDASSTDTQYF. The CDR3 coding sequence is TGTGCCAGCAGTTTAATTGACGCTAGTAGCACAGATACGCAGTATTTT.

The chain links TRBV6-5 to TRBJ2-5; D is possibly TRBD2 (6 bases). From germline, CDR1 is MNHEY and CDR2 SVGAGI. The CDR3 consists of 14 residues. Trimming removed 8 bases at V and 11 bases at J, with 24 bases between. The CDR3 sequence is CASWTIQKPEVQYF. CDR3 nucleotide sequence: TGTGCCAGCTGGACTATCCAAAAACCCGAGGTTCAGTACTTC.

The chain employs TRBV11-3 and TRBJ2-7; possible D gene TRBD2, 5 bases. CDR3 length equals 13 residues. Trimming left V 5 bases short and J 12 bases short, with 20 bases between. CDR1 SGHNT and CDR2 YENEEA come from the germline V gene. CDR3 nucleotides: TGTGCCAGCAGCAACCCGGGCCTAGGAGGACTGTACTTC. Its translation is CASSNPGLGGLYF. Based on the CDR3 plus reference TRBV11-3 and TRBJ2-7, the full variable domain is EAGVVQSPRYKIIEKKQPVAFWCNPISGHNTLYWYLQNLGQGPELLIRYENEEAVDDSQLPKDRFSAERLKGVDSTLKIQPAELGDSAVYLCASSNPGLGGLYFGPGTRLTVT.

This clone was recorded once. The chain joins TRBV19 to TRBJ2-1, with D perhaps TRBD2 (5 bases). Germline values: CDR1 LNHDA, CDR2 SQIVND (reference sequence). Trimming shortened V by 7 bases and J by 9 bases, and 19 bases separated the two germline ends. The CDR3 contains 14 residues. CDR3: CASKAYPSGGEQFF. CDR3 bases: TGTGCCAGTAAGGCTTACCCAAGCGGCGGTGAGCAGTTCTTC.

The rearrangement links TRBV10-3 to TRBJ2-5; 9 positions agree with TRBD1. V was clipped by 5 bases and J by 3 bases; unmatched bases: 7. CDR1 ENHRY and CDR2 SYGVKD come from the germline V gene. This CDR3 comprises 15 residues. The CDR3 spells CAISLGQGSEETQYF. The CDR3, as DNA: TGTGCCATCAGTTTGGGACAGGGAAGTGAAGAGACCCAGTACTTC.

J is TRBJ1-5 and V is TRBV4-1; TRBD1 might be the D (6 bases). This CDR3 contains 13 residues. V was cut by 5 bases and J by 4 bases, with 9 bases left in between. Germline CDR1 is MGHRA and CDR2 is YSYEKL. For the CDR3, the DNA is TGCGCCAGCAGCTCCAGGGGTAATCAGCCCCAGCATTTT. Its protein product is CASSSRGNQPQHF.